This TCR beta chain was recovered during a study of cytomegalovirus exposure and HLA in healthy donors. The PCR was carried out with 60 Vbeta primers and 13 Jbeta primers. Produced via immunoSEQ multiplex PCR; TCRdb's table is partial and in-frame only. The sample lists 180,000 or so clones; around 62% were seen once. As for this clone: Its antigen is currently unknown.

Germline CDR1 is MNHEY and CDR2 is SMNVEV (reference sequence). The ends lost 1 base at V and 2 bases at J; junction bases unmatched: 9. This CDR3 is built from 17 residues. Study conclusions and caveats: Earlier analysis found most TCR beta V segments productive about 90% or about 30% of the time. An analysis that came later showed most CMV-associated TCR beta chains appearing HLA-restricted. Most likely, a cluster of highly shared sequence variants arose as a sequencing artifact. In vitro checks showed that a few CMV-associated chains really do target CMV antigens.

The clonotype comes from a man aged 40-49 years in good health and CMV-seronegative. Sequenced sample: PBMCs. This chain uses TRBV27 with TRBJ2-7; 9 bases match TRBD2. For the CDR3, the DNA is TGTGCCAGCAGTTTATATGCGGGAGGGCCAAACGCCTACGAGCAGTACTTC. This codes for CASSLYAGGPNAYEQYF.